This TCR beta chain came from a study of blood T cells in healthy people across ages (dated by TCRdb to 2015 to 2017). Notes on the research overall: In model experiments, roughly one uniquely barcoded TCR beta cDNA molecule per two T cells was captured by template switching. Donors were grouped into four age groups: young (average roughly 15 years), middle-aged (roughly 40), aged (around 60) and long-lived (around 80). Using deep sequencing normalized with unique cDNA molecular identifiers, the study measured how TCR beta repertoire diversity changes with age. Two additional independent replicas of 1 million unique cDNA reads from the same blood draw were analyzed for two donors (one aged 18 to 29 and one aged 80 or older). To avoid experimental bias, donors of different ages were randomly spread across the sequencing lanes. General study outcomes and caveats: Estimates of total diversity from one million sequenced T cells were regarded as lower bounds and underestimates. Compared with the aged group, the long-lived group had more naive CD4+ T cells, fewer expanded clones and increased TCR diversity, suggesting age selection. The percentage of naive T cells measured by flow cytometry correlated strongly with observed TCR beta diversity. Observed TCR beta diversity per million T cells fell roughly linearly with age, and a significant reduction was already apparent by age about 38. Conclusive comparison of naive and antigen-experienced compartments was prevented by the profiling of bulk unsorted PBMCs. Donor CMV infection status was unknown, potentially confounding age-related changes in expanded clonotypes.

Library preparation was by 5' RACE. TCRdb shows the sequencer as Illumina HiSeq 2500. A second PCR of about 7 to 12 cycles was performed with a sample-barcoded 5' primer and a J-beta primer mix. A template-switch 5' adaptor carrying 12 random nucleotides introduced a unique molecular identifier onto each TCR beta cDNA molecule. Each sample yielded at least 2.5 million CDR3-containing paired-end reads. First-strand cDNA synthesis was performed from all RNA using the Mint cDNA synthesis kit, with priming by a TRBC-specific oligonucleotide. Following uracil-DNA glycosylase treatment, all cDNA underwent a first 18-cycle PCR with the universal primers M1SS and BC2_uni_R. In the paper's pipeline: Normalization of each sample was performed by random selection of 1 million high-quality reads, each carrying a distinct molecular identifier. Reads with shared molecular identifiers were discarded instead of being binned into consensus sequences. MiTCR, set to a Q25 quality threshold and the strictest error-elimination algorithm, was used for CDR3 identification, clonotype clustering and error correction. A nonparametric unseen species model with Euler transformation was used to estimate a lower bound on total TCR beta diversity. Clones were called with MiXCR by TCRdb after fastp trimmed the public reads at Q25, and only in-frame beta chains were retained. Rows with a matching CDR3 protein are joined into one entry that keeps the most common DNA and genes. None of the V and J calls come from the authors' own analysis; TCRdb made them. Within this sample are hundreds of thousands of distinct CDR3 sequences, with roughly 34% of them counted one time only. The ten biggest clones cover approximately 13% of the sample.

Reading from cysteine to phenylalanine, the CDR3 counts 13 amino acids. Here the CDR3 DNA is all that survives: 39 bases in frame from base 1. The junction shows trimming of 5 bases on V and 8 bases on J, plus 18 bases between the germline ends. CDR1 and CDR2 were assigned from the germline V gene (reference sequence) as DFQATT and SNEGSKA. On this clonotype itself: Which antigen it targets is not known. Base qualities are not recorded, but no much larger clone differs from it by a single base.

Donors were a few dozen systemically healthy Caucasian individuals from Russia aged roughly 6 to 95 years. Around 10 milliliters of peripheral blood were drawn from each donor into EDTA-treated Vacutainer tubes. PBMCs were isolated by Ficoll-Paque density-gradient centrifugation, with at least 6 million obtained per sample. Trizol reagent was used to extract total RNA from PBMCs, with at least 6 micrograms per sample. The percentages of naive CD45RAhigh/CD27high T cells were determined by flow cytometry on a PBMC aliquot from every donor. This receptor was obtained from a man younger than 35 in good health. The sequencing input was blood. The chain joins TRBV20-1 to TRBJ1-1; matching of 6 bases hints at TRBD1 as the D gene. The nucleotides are TGCAGTGCTCATCTGACCGGGACAATGGAAGCTTTCTTT. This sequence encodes CSAHLTGTMEAFF.